A selection of T cell receptor beta chains follows, all from one sample in a study of T cells in Graves' hyperthyroidism and ophthalmopathy. TCRdb reprocessed the multiplex PCR reads with MiXCR, giving one entry per CDR3 protein. The repertoire has about 740,000 distinct CDR3 sequences, 14% of them found once; the top ten carry 10%. The source material was blood. The receptors stem from a woman in her late teens or twenties with Graves' hyperthyroidism. Both conserved end residues are part of each CDR3. Each record gives: J gene, clone size, V gene, D gene, CDR3 protein, CDR3 DNA. The D gene is left open where the match is weak. The size of a clone is reported for some rows only, either as once, few or many, or as a class for expanded clones.

J gene: TRBJ2-1; clone size: -; V gene: TRBV28; D gene: -; CDR3 protein: CASSLLSGKYNEQFF; CDR3 DNA: TGTGCCAGCAGTTTATTATCGGGTAAATACAATGAGCAGTTCTTC
J gene: TRBJ1-5; clone size: many; V gene: TRBV3-1; D gene: -; CDR3 protein: CASSRGSQPQHF; CDR3 DNA: TGTGCCAGCAGCCGGGGGAGTCAGCCCCAGCATTTT
J gene: TRBJ2-3; clone size: few; V gene: TRBV5-4; D gene: -; CDR3 protein: CASSPPGTVTQYF; CDR3 DNA: TGTGCCAGCAGCCCACCCGGGACTGTAACGCAGTATTTT
J gene: TRBJ2-3; clone size: many; V gene: TRBV28; D gene: TRBD2; CDR3 protein: CASSLGGSMTDTQYF; CDR3 DNA: TGTGCCAGCAGTTTAGGCGGGAGCATGACAGATACGCAGTATTTT
J gene: TRBJ2-3; clone size: many; V gene: TRBV5-1; D gene: -; CDR3 protein: CASSWWADTDTQYF; CDR3 DNA: TGCGCCAGCAGCTGGTGGGCTGACACAGATACGCAGTATTTT
J gene: TRBJ2-3; clone size: -; V gene: TRBV19; D gene: TRBD2; CDR3 protein: CASSIGQRGPTDTQYF; CDR3 DNA: TGTGCCAGTAGTATTGGGCAGCGGGGGCCCACAGATACGCAGTATTTT
J gene: TRBJ2-2; clone size: many; V gene: TRBV2; D gene: -; CDR3 protein: CASRESGVEAGELFF; CDR3 DNA: TGTGCCAGCCGTGAGTCAGGGGTTGAGGCCGGGGAGCTGTTTTTT
J gene: TRBJ2-2; clone size: -; V gene: TRBV4-2; D gene: -; CDR3 protein: CASSQAWPTGELFF; CDR3 DNA: TGTGCCAGCAGCCAAGCCTGGCCGACCGGGGAGCTGTTTTTT
J gene: TRBJ2-1; clone size: many; V gene: TRBV7-8; D gene: -; CDR3 protein: CASSSLVISNEQFF; CDR3 DNA: TGTGCCAGCAGCTCCCTGGTCATATCCAATGAGCAGTTCTTC
J gene: TRBJ2-5; clone size: -; V gene: TRBV12-3/TRBV12-4; D gene: -; CDR3 protein: CASSFLEGYQETQYF; CDR3 DNA: TGTGCCAGCAGTTTTCTGGAGGGGTACCAAGAGACCCAGTACTTC
J gene: TRBJ2-1; clone size: many; V gene: TRBV24-1; D gene: -; CDR3 protein: CATQTDPYGYNEQFF; CDR3 DNA: TGTGCCACCCAAACAGACCCTTACGGCTACAATGAGCAGTTCTTC
J gene: TRBJ2-7; clone size: -; V gene: TRBV7-2; D gene: -; CDR3 protein: CASSLGFGRISSYEQYF; CDR3 DNA: TGTGCCAGCAGCTTAGGGTTTGGCAGAATAAGCTCCTACGAGCAGTACTTC
J gene: TRBJ1-3; clone size: many; V gene: TRBV7-8; D gene: -; CDR3 protein: CASSLRGGNTIYF; CDR3 DNA: TGTGCCAGCAGCCTTCGAGGGGGAAACACCATATATTTT
J gene: TRBJ2-7; clone size: -; V gene: TRBV9; D gene: -; CDR3 protein: CASSGGRGAYEQYF; CDR3 DNA: TGTGCCAGCAGCGGGGGTAGGGGAGCCTACGAGCAGTACTTC
J gene: TRBJ1-2; clone size: few; V gene: TRBV12-3/TRBV12-4; D gene: -; CDR3 protein: CASSLVVTNYGYTF; CDR3 DNA: TGTGCCAGCAGTTTAGTGGTCACGAACTATGGCTACACCTTC
J gene: TRBJ2-7; clone size: many; V gene: TRBV6-2/TRBV6-3; D gene: -; CDR3 protein: CASSYPDEQYF; CDR3 DNA: TGTGCCAGCAGTTACCCCGACGAGCAGTACTTC
J gene: TRBJ2-7; clone size: few; V gene: TRBV5-1; D gene: -; CDR3 protein: CASSLEVEGVDDEQYF; CDR3 DNA: TGCGCCAGCAGCTTGGAGGTAGAAGGGGTCGACGACGAGCAGTACTTC
J gene: TRBJ2-7; clone size: many; V gene: TRBV20-1; D gene: -; CDR3 protein: CSAREGNLYEQYF; CDR3 DNA: TGCAGTGCTAGAGAGGGAAACTTGTACGAGCAGTACTTC